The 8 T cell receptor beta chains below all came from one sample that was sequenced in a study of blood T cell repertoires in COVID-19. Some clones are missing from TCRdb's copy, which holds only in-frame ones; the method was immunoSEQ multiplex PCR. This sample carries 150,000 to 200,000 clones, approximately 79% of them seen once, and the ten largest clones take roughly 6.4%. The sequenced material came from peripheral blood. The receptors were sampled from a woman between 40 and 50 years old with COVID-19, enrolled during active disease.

DNA for the CDR3: TGTGCCAGTAGTATAGATCAGGGGGCCCGGACCTACGAGCAGTACGTC. Its protein product is CASSIDQGARTYEQYV. The chain employs TRBV19 and TRBJ2-7; 8 bases are a match to TRBD1. The V segment lost 0 bases and the J segment 2 bases; nucleotides outside the gene matches: 6. Germline V gives CDR1 LNHDA, CDR2 SQIVND (reference sequence). This CDR3 is 16 amino acids long.

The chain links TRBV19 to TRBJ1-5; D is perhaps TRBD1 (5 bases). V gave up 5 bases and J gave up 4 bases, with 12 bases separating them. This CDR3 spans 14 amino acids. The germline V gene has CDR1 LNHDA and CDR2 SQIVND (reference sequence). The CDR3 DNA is TGTGCCAGTAGTTTCCAGGGTGAGAATCAGCCCCAGCATTTT. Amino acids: CASSFQGENQPQHF.

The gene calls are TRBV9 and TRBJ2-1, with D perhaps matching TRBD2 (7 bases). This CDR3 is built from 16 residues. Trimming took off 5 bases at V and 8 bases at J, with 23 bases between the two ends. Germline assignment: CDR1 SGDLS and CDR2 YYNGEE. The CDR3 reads CASSTDTGGLGYEQFF. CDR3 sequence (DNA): TGTGCCAGCAGTACAGATACGGGGGGCCTAGGGTATGAGCAGTTCTTC.

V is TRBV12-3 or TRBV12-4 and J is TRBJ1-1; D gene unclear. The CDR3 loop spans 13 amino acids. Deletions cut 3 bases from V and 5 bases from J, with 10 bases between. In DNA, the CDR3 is TGTGCCAGCAGTTTTCCCGGGAGGACTGAAGCTTTCTTT. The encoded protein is CASSFPGRTEAFF.

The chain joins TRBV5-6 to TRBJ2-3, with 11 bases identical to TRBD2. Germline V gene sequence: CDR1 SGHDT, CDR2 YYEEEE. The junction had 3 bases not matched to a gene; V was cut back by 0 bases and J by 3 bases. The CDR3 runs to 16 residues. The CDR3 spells CASSLAGTSGTDTQYF. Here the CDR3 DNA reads TGTGCCAGCAGCTTGGCAGGGACTAGCGGAACAGATACGCAGTATTTT.

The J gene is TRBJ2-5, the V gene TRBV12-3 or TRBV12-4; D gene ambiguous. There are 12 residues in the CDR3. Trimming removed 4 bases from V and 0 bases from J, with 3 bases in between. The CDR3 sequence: CASSYNQETQYF. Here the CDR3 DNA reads TGTGCCAGCAGTTACAACCAAGAGACCCAGTACTTC.

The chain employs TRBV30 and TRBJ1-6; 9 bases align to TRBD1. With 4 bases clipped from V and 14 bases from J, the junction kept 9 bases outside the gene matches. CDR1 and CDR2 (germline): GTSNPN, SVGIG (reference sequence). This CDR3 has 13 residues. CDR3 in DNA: TGTGCCTGGACCAGGGGACAGGGAGGTACCCTCCACTTT. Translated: CAWTRGQGGTLHF.

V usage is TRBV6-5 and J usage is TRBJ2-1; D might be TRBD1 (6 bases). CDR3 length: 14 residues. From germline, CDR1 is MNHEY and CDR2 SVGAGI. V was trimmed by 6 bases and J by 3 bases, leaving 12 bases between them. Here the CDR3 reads CASSGQSDYNEQFF. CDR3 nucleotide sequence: TGTGCCAGCAGCGGACAGTCGGACTACAATGAGCAGTTCTTC.